These 29 T cell receptor beta chains came from one sample sequenced in a study of cytomegalovirus exposure and HLA in healthy donors. Primers included in the PCR were 60 Vbeta and 13 Jbeta primers. Profiling relied on immunoSEQ multiplex PCR, and the TCRdb table lists in-frame clones only, not all of them. The data show roughly 100,000 clones, roughly 71% seen once. Sequencing used PBMCs. The receptors here all came from a man aged 35-49 years in good health and CMV-seropositive.

J is TRBJ1-2 and V is TRBV28, with TRBD1 matching over 7 bases. The CDR3 extends over 16 amino acids. V shed 2 bases, J shed 5 bases, and the junction held 11 bases outside the gene matches. CDR1 MDHEN and CDR2 SYDVKM come from the germline V gene. The CDR3 bases are TGTGCCAGCAGTTTACCGGGACAGCCTTTTCCTTATGGCTACACCTTC. Protein product: CASSLPGQPFPYGYTF.

The CDR3 bases are TGCGCCAGCAGCTCGGGGACTAGCGGGAGCGCTTACAATGAGCAGTTCTTC. It is translated as CASSSGTSGSAYNEQFF. This chain connects TRBV5-1 to TRBJ2-1, with 14 positions matching TRBD2. CDR3 size: 17 residues. Germline values: CDR1 SGHRS, CDR2 YFSETQ. With 3 bases clipped from V and 4 bases from J, the junction kept 6 bases outside the gene matches.

The gene calls are TRBV19 and TRBJ2-5; 10 positions agree with TRBD2. The CDR3 has 14 residues. The V gene end was trimmed by 8 bases and the J gene end by 5 bases; junction bases not matched to a gene: 8. Germline loops: CDR1 LNHDA, CDR2 SQIVND (reference sequence). Here the CDR3 reads CASSSGSTKETQYF. CDR3 bases: TGTGCCAGTTCTAGCGGGAGCACGAAGGAGACCCAGTACTTC.

This clone was seen just once. The genes are TRBV9 and TRBJ2-7, with 14 bases aligning to TRBD2. The CDR3 has 18 residues. In germline, CDR1 is SGDLS, CDR2 YYNGEE. The trim removed 4 bases at V and 5 bases at J, leaving 14 bases unmatched. CDR3: CASSRISGLAGGRHEQYF. CDR3 bases: TGTGCCAGCAGCCGAATTTCCGGACTAGCGGGAGGTAGACACGAGCAGTACTTC.

The chain is built from TRBV7-6 and TRBJ2-7, with 11 bases matching TRBD2. There are 15 residues in the CDR3. CDR1 and CDR2 from the germline V gene are SGHVS and FNYEAQ. Trimming took 5 bases from V and 7 from J; bases not matched to a gene: 10. CDR3 bases: TGTGCCAGCAGCCCCCTAGCGGGAGGCCAGGGAGAGCAGTACTTC. It specifies CASSPLAGGQGEQYF. The full variable domain, completed using reference TRBV7-6 and TRBJ2-7, is GAGVSQSPRYKVTKRGQDVALRCDPISGHVSLYWYRQALGQGPEFLTYFNYEAQQDKSGLPNDRFSAERPEGSISTLTIQRTEQRDSAMYRCASSPLAGGQGEQYFGPGTRLTVT.

This sequence joins TRBV25-1 and TRBJ2-7; 8 positions match TRBD1. Germline V gene data show CDR1 as MGHDK and CDR2 as SYGVNS. This CDR3 spans 14 amino acids. V lost 4 bases to trimming and J lost 5 bases; unmatched junction nucleotides: 7. In DNA form, the CDR3 reads TGTGCCAGCAGTGCACACAGGGGGACGGACGAGCAGTACTTC. This codes for CASSAHRGTDEQYF.

This clone was counted between two and nine times. The chain joins TRBV4-1 to TRBJ2-5; tentatively, D is TRBD1 (5 bases). This CDR3 is built from 14 residues. V lost 4 bases to trimming and J lost 1 base, with 10 bases between them. Germline V gives CDR1 MGHRA, CDR2 YSYEKL. CDR3 loop: CASSLRTFQETQYF. As DNA, the CDR3 is TGCGCCAGCAGCCTGCGGACATTCCAAGAGACCCAGTACTTC.

J is TRBJ1-1 and V is TRBV19; TRBD1 might be the D (6 bases). The CDR3 has 15 residues. Germline CDR1 reads LNHDA; CDR2 reads SQIVND (reference sequence). Trimming took 5 bases from V and 6 from J, leaving 19 bases between them. CDR3 coding DNA: TGTGCCAGTAGTTACGAGGGAGGGGGAGTGTCTGAAGCTTTCTTT. Its protein product is CASSYEGGGVSEAFF.

The rearrangement uses TRBV14 and TRBJ2-3; the match to TRBD1 covers 9 bases. CDR1 and CDR2 from the germline V gene are SGHDN and FVKESK. The CDR3 is 14 amino acids. J was trimmed by 11 bases and V by 4 bases; bases with no gene match: 10. As DNA, the CDR3 is TGTGCCAGCAGCCCCAGACAGGGGGGAGAAAAGCAGTATTTT. Translating gives CASSPRQGGEKQYF.

As regards this clone: This sample includes further DNA sequences coding for the same CDR3. This chain joins TRBV18 and TRBJ1-2; 7 bases line up with TRBD1. With V trimmed by 3 bases and J by 4 bases, 2 bases remained unmatched. Germline CDR1 is KGHSH and CDR2 is LQKENI. The CDR3 spans 13 residues. The CDR3: CASSPDRSYGYTF. The CDR3 nucleotides read TGTGCCAGCTCACCGGACAGGTCCTATGGCTACACCTTC.

This sequence joins TRBV27 and TRBJ2-1, with 14 bases aligning to TRBD2. The CDR3 extends over 16 amino acids. The trim removed 5 bases at V and 7 bases at J, leaving 7 bases unmatched. Germline CDR1 reads MNHEY; CDR2 reads SMNVEV (reference sequence). The CDR3 DNA reads TGTGCCAGCAGTCACAAGACTAGCGGGAGGGCAAATGAGCAGTTCTTC. Residues: CASSHKTSGRANEQFF.

This clone has just a few counts. This chain links TRBV6-1 with TRBJ2-7, with TRBD1 matching 8 bases. This CDR3 is 14 amino acids long. CDR1 and CDR2 (germline): MNHNS, SASEGT. V lost 3 bases to trimming and J lost 3 bases; unmatched junction nucleotides: 4. This CDR3 is CASSETGEFYEQYV. The CDR3 region has the DNA TGTGCCAGCAGTGAGACAGGGGAGTTCTACGAGCAGTACGTC.

The J gene is TRBJ2-5, the V gene TRBV5-6; D possibly corresponds to TRBD2 (5 bases). Germline V gene sequence: CDR1 SGHDT, CDR2 YYEEEE. The CDR3 contains 14 residues. V lost 4 bases, J lost 2 bases, and 12 bases lay in between. CDR3 amino acids: CASSPSGWQETQYF. The DNA of the CDR3 is TGTGCCAGCAGCCCCTCGGGATGGCAAGAGACCCAGTACTTC.

The chain links TRBV2 to TRBJ2-1; 7 nucleotides agree with TRBD1. V lost 7 bases, J lost 2 bases, and 11 bases stayed unmatched. Germline lookup yields CDR1 SNHLY and CDR2 FYNNEI. The CDR3 runs to 16 residues. CDR3 in amino acids: CASTPLQGSAYNEQFF. CDR3 nucleotide sequence: TGTGCCAGCACACCATTACAGGGGTCGGCCTACAATGAGCAGTTCTTC.

This clone was observed a handful of times. The chain joins TRBV9 to TRBJ2-4; D is undetermined. The ends were cut back, 0 bases at V and 1 base at J, with 5 bases in the middle. CDR3 length equals 14 residues. The germline V gene encodes CDR1 SGDLS and CDR2 YYNGEE. The DNA for the CDR3 is TGTGCCAGCAGCGTAGGAAGCGCCAAAAACATTCAGTACTTC. This gives the protein CASSVGSAKNIQYF. Drawing the rest from reference TRBV9 and TRBJ2-4, the complete variable domain is DSGVTQTPKHLITATGQRVTLRCSPRSGDLSVYWYQQSLDQGLQFLIQYYNGEERAKGNILERFSAQQFPDLHSELNLSSLELGDSALYFCASSVGSAKNIQYFGAGTRLSVL.

V usage is TRBV10-1 and J usage is TRBJ2-3; 10 bases are shared with TRBD1. Unmatched junction bases numbered 7, after V lost 6 bases and J lost 4 bases. The CDR3 consists of 15 residues. Germline lookup yields CDR1 WNHNN and CDR2 SYGVQD (reference sequence). The CDR3 bases are TGCGCCAGCAGCCCGGGACAGGGGATCGCAGATACGCAGTATTTT. Amino acid sequence: CASSPGQGIADTQYF.

V is TRBV28 and J is TRBJ1-5; D is unresolved. CDR1 is MDHEN and CDR2 is SYDVKM in the germline V gene. This CDR3 contains 12 residues. V gave up 8 bases and J gave up 2 bases, with 7 bases separating them. CDR3 DNA sequence: TGTGCCAGCGAAAGCGGCAATCAGCCCCAGCATTTT. Protein sequence: CASESGNQPQHF.

This clone showed up just once. This sequence joins TRBV11-2 and TRBJ1-4; tentative D call: TRBD1 (5 bases). Germline CDR1 is SGHAT and CDR2 is FQNNGV. Trimming shortened V by 0 bases and J by 0 bases, and 11 bases separated the two germline ends. The CDR3 extends over 17 amino acids. The CDR3: CASSLDGGRATNEKLFF. The CDR3 region has the DNA TGTGCCAGCAGCTTAGATGGGGGGAGGGCAACTAATGAAAAACTGTTTTTT.

The sample holds one count of this clone. The chain uses TRBV4-1 and TRBJ2-1; perhaps TRBD2 as D (7 bases). CDR3 length equals 15 residues. V lost 1 base to trimming and J lost 8 bases, with 15 bases between them. Germline-derived CDR1 and CDR2 are MGHRA and YSYEKL. CDR3 protein: CASSQGPRGGDEQFF. The CDR3 DNA reads TGCGCCAGCAGCCAAGGCCCAAGGGGGGGAGATGAGCAGTTCTTC.

This clone appeared a few times. The J gene is TRBJ2-3, the V gene TRBV7-3; TRBD2 is a possible D gene (5 bases). Deletions cut 5 bases from V and 5 bases from J, with 14 bases between. The CDR3 has 14 amino acids. Germline assignment: CDR1 SGHTA and CDR2 FQGTGA. CDR3 protein: CASSKTIGIDTQYF. The CDR3 region has the DNA TGTGCCAGCAGCAAGACTATAGGGATAGATACGCAGTATTTT.

The rearrangement joins TRBV7-9 to TRBJ2-2; 8 positions agree with TRBD2. The length of the CDR3 is 15 residues. Germline V lookup: CDR1 SEHNR, CDR2 FQNEAQ (reference sequence). J was trimmed by 5 bases and V by 5 bases; bases with no gene match: 7. The CDR3 nucleotides are TGTGCCAGCAGCCCGAGCGGGAGATCAACCGGGGAGCTGTTTTTT. Protein product: CASSPSGRSTGELFF. The full variable domain, completed using reference TRBV7-9 and TRBJ2-2, is DTGVSQNPRHKITKRGQNVTFRCDPISEHNRLYWYRQTLGQGPEFLTYFQNEAQLEKSRLLSDRFSAERPKGSFSTLEIQRTEQGDSAMYLCASSPSGRSTGELFFGEGSRLTVL.

The chain employs TRBV7-3 and TRBJ2-1; the match to TRBD2 covers 8 bases. The CDR3 has 16 amino acids. The V gene end was trimmed by 0 bases and the J gene end by 2 bases; junction bases not matched to a gene: 3. Germline-derived CDR1 and CDR2 are SGHTA and FQGTGA. CDR3 DNA: TGTGCCAGCAGCTTAACACGTAGCGGGACCTACAATGAGCAGTTCTTC. Its protein product is CASSLTRSGTYNEQFF.

In this sample, this clone turned up a few times. This chain joins TRBV20-1 and TRBJ2-1; 7 bases map to TRBD2. The length of the CDR3 is 11 residues. Per germline, CDR1 DFQATT and CDR2 SNEGSKA (reference sequence). V lost 5 bases and J lost 6; bases outside the gene matches: 1. The CDR3 loop is CSARTSNEQFF. The CDR3 coding sequence is TGCAGTGCTCGGACTAGCAATGAGCAGTTCTTC.

This clone was counted once. The V call is TRBV18, the J call TRBJ2-7, with 7 nucleotides matching TRBD1. The CDR3 has 16 residues. Per the germline V gene, CDR1 is KGHSH and CDR2 is LQKENI. The V gene end was trimmed by 3 bases and the J gene end by 3 bases; junction bases not matched to a gene: 11. The CDR3 is CASSPRAETGIYEQYV. For the CDR3, the DNA is TGTGCCAGCTCACCCAGAGCTGAGACAGGGATCTACGAGCAGTACGTC.

This chain connects TRBV7-2 to TRBJ2-1; TRBD2 matches at 10 bases. Germline trimming cut 5 bases from V and 4 bases from J; bases unmatched to any gene: 2. Germline lookup yields CDR1 SGHTA and CDR2 FQGNSA. The CDR3 consists of 14 residues. CDR3 sequence reads: CASSPGLAYNEQFF. The CDR3 DNA sequence: TGTGCCAGCAGCCCGGGACTAGCGTACAATGAGCAGTTCTTC.

This clone was counted only a few times. The chain couples TRBV28 to TRBJ1-2, with TRBD1 matching 7 bases. CDR1 and CDR2 from the germline V gene are MDHEN and SYDVKM. With 2 bases clipped from V and 2 bases from J, the junction kept 2 bases outside the gene matches. The CDR3 sequence is 14 residues long. CDR3 nucleotide sequence: TGTGCCAGCAGTTTAAGGACAGGCAACTATGGCTACACCTTC. Residues: CASSLRTGNYGYTF.

The chain combines TRBV19 with TRBJ1-1, with 8 bases that match TRBD1. After removal of 4 bases from V and 6 bases from J, the junction contained 10 bases not matched to a gene. CDR3 size: 15 residues. Germline V gene lookup returns CDR1 LNHDA and CDR2 SQIVND (reference sequence). CDR3 region: CASSKPTGVGAEAFF. For the CDR3, the DNA is TGTGCCAGTAGTAAGCCGACAGGGGTTGGCGCTGAAGCTTTCTTT.

The J gene is TRBJ1-2, the V gene TRBV10-3; the D gene is possibly TRBD1 (5 bases). The germline CDR1 and CDR2 sequences are ENHRY and SYGVKD. V was shortened by 3 bases and J by 7 bases, with 12 bases between the two germline ends. The CDR3 covers 13 residues. CDR3 nucleotide sequence: TGTGCCATCAGTGAACGTACAGGCGGTGGCTACACCTTC. This codes for CAISERTGGGYTF.

The table lists this clone with a few counts. This chain uses TRBV14 with TRBJ1-4; D unclear. V lost 4 bases and J 6 bases, leaving 12 bases between the germline ends. Germline V gives CDR1 SGHDN, CDR2 FVKESK. This CDR3 has 14 residues. CDR3 sequence reads: CASSRADGDEKLFF. The CDR3 DNA reads as TGTGCCAGCAGCCGAGCGGACGGTGATGAAAAACTGTTTTTT.